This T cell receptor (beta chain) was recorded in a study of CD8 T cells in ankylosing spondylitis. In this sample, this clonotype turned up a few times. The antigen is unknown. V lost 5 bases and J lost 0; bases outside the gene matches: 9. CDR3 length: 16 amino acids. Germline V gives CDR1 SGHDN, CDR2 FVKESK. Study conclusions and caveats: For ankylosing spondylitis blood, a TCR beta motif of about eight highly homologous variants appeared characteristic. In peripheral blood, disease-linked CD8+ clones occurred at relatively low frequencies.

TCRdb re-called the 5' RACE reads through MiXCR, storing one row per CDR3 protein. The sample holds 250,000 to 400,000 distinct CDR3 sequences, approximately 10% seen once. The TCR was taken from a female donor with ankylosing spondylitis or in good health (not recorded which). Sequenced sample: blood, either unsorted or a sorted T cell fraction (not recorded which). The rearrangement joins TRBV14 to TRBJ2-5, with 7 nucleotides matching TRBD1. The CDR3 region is CASSEVGTVYQETQYF. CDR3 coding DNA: TGTGCCAGCAGCGAAGTCGGGACAGTGTACCAAGAGACCCAGTACTTC.